This T cell receptor beta chain was sequenced for a study of T-cell reconstitution after alpha-beta-depleted transplantation in children. This sample's TCRbeta library carried unique molecular identifier barcodes. MiXCR, applied by TCRdb to the PCR reads, yields one record per CDR3 protein. The sample carries 350,000 to 500,000 distinct CDR3 sequences, about 40% recorded once. V shed 7 bases and J 5 bases; nucleotides not matched to a gene: 7. Germline assignment: CDR1 MNHNS and CDR2 SASEGT. The CDR3 covers 14 residues. The source was PBMCs, collected before TCRalphabeta/CD19-depleted stem cell transplant. The chain couples TRBV6-1 to TRBJ2-3, with 9 positions matching TRBD2. This receptor was obtained from a girl aged 2 to 9 with aplastic anemia, due to receive a stem cell transplant. CDR3 amino acids: CASMAGGHGDTQYF. In DNA form, the CDR3 reads TGTGCCAGCATGGCGGGGGGGCATGGAGATACGCAGTATTTT.